This T cell receptor beta chain was captured in a study of blood T cells in healthy people across ages. The table lists this clonotype with a few counts. Germline V gene sequence: CDR1 MNHEY, CDR2 SMNVEV (reference sequence). The CDR3 runs 14 residues. Then a second PCR, running about 6 to 12 cycles, was carried out with a sample-barcoded 5' primer and a J-beta primer mix. TCRdb re-called the 5' RACE reads through MiXCR, storing one row per CDR3 protein. The table includes 650,000 to 950,000 distinct CDR3 sequences, roughly 44% detected once. Sequencing input: blood. The V call is TRBV27, the J call TRBJ2-5; TRBD2 matches at 9 bases. Gene TRBJ2-7 matches the end of the DNA better, so the J call may be wrong. This receptor was identified in a man in his 60s in good health. CDR3 sequence reads: CASSPVGGGAEQYF. In DNA, the CDR3 is TGTGCCAGCAGTCCTGTTGGCGGGGGGGCCGAGCAGTACTTC.